This T cell receptor (beta chain) was found in a study of blood T cell repertoires in COVID-19 (dated by TCRdb to about 2020). Concerning the study at large: Collaborator samples came from the United States, Italy and Spain and covered acute and convalescent phases of COVID-19. The repertoires were released in a freely available public database intended as a resource for research on the immune response to SARS-CoV-2. Subjects who had been exposed to COVID-19, were actively infected with it, or had recovered from it provided the deeply sampled blood TCRbeta repertoires that made up the dataset. Samples were obtained from the ongoing ImmuneRACE study (first 160 participants) and from roughly 1,300 subjects provided by 6 global collaborators. HLA class I and class II types, where available, came from metadata supplied by the sample provider rather than from assay-based typing. The material from the prospective study consisted of cDNA or gDNA derived from T cells, B-cell-depleted T cells, or PBMCs. The sample metadata nearly always contained a de-identified subject ID, COVID-19 status, age in years and sex.

Whole blood was collected in K2EDTA tubes by collaborating institutions according to the institutions' own protocols. For TCRbeta analysis, collaborators shipped samples in one of three forms: frozen whole blood, isolated PBMCs, or DNA extracted from either of those sample types. Paper-wide results and their limitations: The quantity of clinical and demographic metadata differed by source and by participant and was supplied without curation.

The CDR3 runs 11 amino acids, cysteine and phenylalanine included. The retained sequence is limited to the CDR3, 33 bases, with the frame set at the first base. At the junction V is shortened by 4 bases and J by 7 bases, with 7 bases in between. The germline V gene encodes CDR1 MDHEN and CDR2 SYDVKM. On this clone: Its antigen is unknown. There are no base qualities to consult, and no much larger clone falls within one base.

TCRbeta CDR3 regions were amplified from genomic DNA by means of the immunoSEQ Assay, a bias-controlled multiplex PCR. On the study's bioinformatics: The number of nucleated cells in each sample was estimated from the amplification of reference gene primers within the assay. To quantify the absolute abundance of each unique TCRbeta CDR3 rearrangement, sequence reads were collapsed and filtered. For each sample, productive Simpson clonality was calculated as the square root of Simpson's diversity index over productive rearrangements. This immuneACCESS table, as held by TCRdb, lists in-frame sequences with V and J called but not all clones. Of the missing ones, under half trace to an unresolved V gene in checked studies; the others have no known cause. That table supplies the V and J calls and clone size; D and trimming were determined from the DNA. Across this sample there are 25,000 to 30,000 clones, with less than 85% seen only once. Jointly, the top ten make up approximately 40% of the sample.

This TCR derives from a woman older than 75 with acute or convalescent COVID-19. This chain is built from TRBV28 and TRBJ1-1; the D segment cannot be called with confidence. The sample taken for sequencing was peripheral blood. The CDR3 region: CASSYRDEAFF. The nucleotide sequence is TGTGCCAGCAGTTATAGAGATGAAGCTTTCTTT. Supplemented by the reference TRBV28 and TRBJ1-1 proteins around the CDR3, the complete variable domain is DVKVTQSSRYLVKRTGEKVFLECVQDMDHENMFWYRQDPGLGLRLIYFSYDVKMKEKGDIPEGYSVSREKKERFSLILESASTNQTSMYLCASSYRDEAFFGQGTRLTVV.